One sample yielded the 20 T cell receptor beta chains listed below, sequenced in a study of cytomegalovirus exposure and HLA in healthy donors. Vbeta (60) and Jbeta (13) primers were used in the PCR. Using immunoSEQ multiplex PCR, the repertoire was profiled, and TCRdb retains in-frame clones only, with some absent. The repertoire holds 95,000 to 150,000 clones, with approximately 66% as singletons. Sequenced: PBMCs. The receptor source for this set is a woman in her forties in good health and CMV-seropositive.

With respect to this clone: The same CDR3 also results from other DNA sequences found in this sample. The chain joins TRBV5-4 to TRBJ1-6, with a tentative D call TRBD1 (6 bases). Germline assignment: CDR1 SGHNT and CDR2 YYREEE (reference sequence). V lost 0 bases and J 5 bases, leaving 9 bases between the germline ends. This CDR3 region has 15 residues. CDR3 coding DNA: TGTGCCAGCAGCTTGGCGGGACACCATAATTCACCCCTCCACTTT. The encoded protein is CASSLAGHHNSPLHF.

The chain combines TRBV11-3 with TRBJ2-5; D remains ambiguous. CDR3 length: 13 residues. Trimming removed 1 base at V and 3 bases at J, with 6 bases between. Looked up from germline, CDR1 is SGHNT and CDR2 is YENEEA. CDR3 residues: CASSLGQKETQYF. The CDR3 coding sequence is TGTGCCAGCAGCTTAGGGCAGAAAGAGACCCAGTACTTC.

The rearrangement uses TRBV5-6 and TRBJ2-3, with 9 bases that match TRBD2. With 4 bases clipped from V and 3 bases from J, the junction kept 9 bases outside the gene matches. Germline V lookup: CDR1 SGHDT, CDR2 YYEEEE. The CDR3 is 16 residues long. The CDR3 coding sequence is TGTGCCAGCAGCGGGATGGTAGCGGGGGATACAGATACGCAGTATTTT. Its translation is CASSGMVAGDTDTQYF.

This clone was seen just once. The chain recombines TRBV9 with TRBJ2-3; D ambiguous. Per germline, CDR1 SGDLS and CDR2 YYNGEE. This CDR3 region has 16 residues. Trimming removed 0 bases at V and 3 bases at J, with 14 bases between. The DNA of the CDR3 is TGTGCCAGCAGCGTAGCTCACTCGAGTTGGACAGATACGCAGTATTTT. It is translated as CASSVAHSSWTDTQYF.

J is TRBJ2-7 and V is TRBV11-1; D ambiguous. The CDR3 covers 14 residues. V was shortened by 1 base and J by 4 bases, with 11 bases between the two germline ends. Germline assignment: CDR1 SGHAT and CDR2 FQDESV (reference sequence). The CDR3 nucleotides are TGTGCCAGCAGCTTAGATTTCAGTAATTACGAGCAGTACTTC. Protein product: CASSLDFSNYEQYF. The variable domain in full, completed from reference TRBV11-1 and TRBJ2-7, reads EAEVAQSPRYKITEKSQAVAFWCDPISGHATLYWYRQILGQGPELLVQFQDESVVDDSQLPKDRFSAERLKGVDSTLKIQPAELGDSAMYLCASSLDFSNYEQYFGPGTRLTVT.

This clone was observed many times. CDR3 DNA sequence: TGTGCCAGCAGCCAGCAGGCCGGGACATCTAACTATGGCTACACCTTC. As protein: CASSQQAGTSNYGYTF. This chain uses TRBV7-9 with TRBJ1-2; the D gene is possibly TRBD1 (6 bases). V was trimmed by 5 bases and J by 0 bases, leaving 16 bases between them. Germline V gene sequence: CDR1 SEHNR, CDR2 FQNEAQ (reference sequence). This CDR3 is built from 16 residues.

The V and J genes are TRBV19 and TRBJ2-5, with 11 bases aligning to TRBD2. This CDR3 region has 14 residues. The V and J ends lost 4 bases and 5 bases, in that order; junction bases with no gene match: 3. In germline, CDR1 is LNHDA, CDR2 SQIVND (reference sequence). CDR3 region: CASSTVAGGETQYF. The DNA of the CDR3 is TGTGCCAGTAGTACCGTAGCGGGAGGGGAGACCCAGTACTTC.

The V and J genes are TRBV5-1 and TRBJ1-1; 8 bases map to TRBD1. Germline-derived CDR1 and CDR2 are SGHRS and YFSETQ. V was clipped by 0 bases and J by 0 bases; unmatched bases: 4. The CDR3 length is 16 residues. The CDR3 DNA follows: TGCGCCAGCAGCTTGGACAGGGGGGGGCTGAACACTGAAGCTTTCTTT. Encoded protein: CASSLDRGGLNTEAFF. Using reference TRBV5-1 and TRBJ1-1 for the parts outside the CDR3, the full variable domain is KAGVTQTPRYLIKTRGQQVTLSCSPISGHRSVSWYQQTPGQGLQFLFEYFSETQRNKGNFPGRFSGRQFSNSRSEMNVSTLELGDSALYLCASSLDRGGLNTEAFFGQGTRLTVV.

This clone was detected only once. This sequence joins TRBV28 and TRBJ2-1; perhaps TRBD2 as D (6 bases). This CDR3 region has 14 residues. V was shortened by 4 bases and J by 6 bases, with 13 bases between the two germline ends. Germline V lookup: CDR1 MDHEN, CDR2 SYDVKM. The CDR3 sequence: CASSSPGTFNEQFF. The CDR3 DNA reads TGTGCCAGCAGTTCCCCCGGGACTTTCAATGAGCAGTTCTTC.

The V gene is TRBV30, the J gene TRBJ1-5; D gene uncertain. Trimming shortened V by 0 bases and J by 4 bases, and 10 bases separated the two germline ends. CDR1 GTSNPN and CDR2 SVGIG come from the germline V gene (reference sequence). The CDR3 is made up of 14 amino acids. The CDR3 reads CAWSVRARNQPQHF. The CDR3 nucleotides are TGTGCCTGGAGTGTACGCGCACGGAATCAGCCCCAGCATTTT.

This clone was seen once. The conserved phenylalanine or tryptophan is not found at the CDR3 terminus, so this likely reflects a read error. The limits of the CDR3 on the DNA are not certain, so only TCRdb's listed CDR3 is given. CDR3 sequence: CASSQDPQGD. This chain connects TRBV4-2 to TRBJ1-6; the table's D call of TRBD1 was not tested on the DNA. The CDR3 contains 10 residues when both ends are counted. The V gene's germline CDR1 is LGHNA and CDR2 YNFKEQ.

The rearrangement joins TRBV21-1 to TRBJ2-1; TRBD2, as called in the table, went unchecked against the DNA. TRBV21-1 constitutes a pseudogene. This CDR3 is 10 amino acids long. CDR3 region: CASSIREQFF. For the CDR3, the DNA is TGTGCCAGCAGCATTCGTGAGCAGTTCTTC.

The rearrangement links TRBV5-1 to TRBJ1-1, with a tentative D call TRBD1 (6 bases). V lost 4 bases and J 3 bases, leaving 10 bases between the germline ends. Germline lookup yields CDR1 SGHRS and CDR2 YFSETQ. The CDR3 is made up of 13 amino acids. The CDR3 is CASSKGHDTEAFF. The CDR3 DNA is TGCGCCAGCAGCAAGGGACACGACACTGAAGCTTTCTTT.

The V and J genes are TRBV11-3 and TRBJ1-6, with D perhaps matching TRBD1 (6 bases). The length of the CDR3 is 16 residues. Trimming cost V 0 bases and J 10 bases, with 16 bases left between them. Germline CDR1 reads SGHNT; CDR2 reads YENEEA. CDR3: CASSLDLSGGNSPLHF. CDR3 coding DNA: TGTGCCAGCAGCTTAGATCTATCGGGGGGCAACTCACCCCTCCACTTT.

The chain recombines TRBV5-1 with TRBJ1-1; no firm D call. CDR1 is SGHRS and CDR2 is YFSETQ in the germline V gene. The germline V and J ends were trimmed by 4 bases and 7 bases, with 11 bases remaining between them. This CDR3 is 12 amino acids long. CDR3 residues: CASSPTGSEAFF. In nucleotides, the CDR3 is TGCGCCAGCAGCCCCACCGGGAGTGAAGCTTTCTTT.

This clone was detected only a few times. The V call is TRBV6-6, the J call TRBJ1-5; 8 nucleotides align to TRBD1. The CDR3 totals 14 residues. Looked up from germline, CDR1 is MNHNY and CDR2 is SVGAGI (reference sequence). The V and J ends lost 4 bases and 5 bases, in that order; junction bases with no gene match: 4. CDR3 bases: TGTGCCAGCAGTTGGGGGACAGGCGATCAGCCCCAGCATTTT. Its protein product is CASSWGTGDQPQHF.

V gene TRBV6-5 combines with J gene TRBJ2-1, with D maybe TRBD1 (6 bases). V lost 5 bases, J lost 6 bases, and 11 bases lay in between. The CDR3 is 13 residues long. Germline lookup yields CDR1 MNHEY and CDR2 SVGAGI. This chain's CDR3 is CASSLQGSNEQFF. The CDR3 nucleotides read TGTGCCAGCAGTCTACAGGGCTCCAATGAGCAGTTCTTC.

This chain connects TRBV2 to TRBJ1-1; 9 bases line up with TRBD1. Germline V gives CDR1 SNHLY, CDR2 FYNNEI. After removal of 6 bases from V and 0 bases from J, the junction contained 14 bases not matched to a gene. This CDR3 comprises 18 residues. The CDR3 is CASSEPDRGATMNTEAFF. CDR3 DNA sequence: TGTGCCAGCAGCGAACCGGACAGGGGCGCTACTATGAACACTGAAGCTTTCTTT.

In this sample, this clone turned up a few times. This chain connects TRBV28 to TRBJ2-1; D perhaps matches TRBD1 (6 bases). Per the germline V gene, CDR1 is MDHEN and CDR2 is SYDVKM. This CDR3 comprises 15 residues. The germline V and J ends were trimmed by 6 bases and 9 bases, with 21 bases remaining between them. The CDR3 nucleotides are TGTGCCAGCAGGGCGTCCGGGACAAAATCCGGTGAGCAGTTCTTC. Protein product: CASRASGTKSGEQFF. The variable domain in full, completed from reference TRBV28 and TRBJ2-1, reads DVKVTQSSRYLVKRTGEKVFLECVQDMDHENMFWYRQDPGLGLRLIYFSYDVKMKEKGDIPEGYSVSREKKERFSLILESASTNQTSMYLCASRASGTKSGEQFFGPGTRLTVL.

This chain joins TRBV7-3 and TRBJ2-1; 13 bases agree with TRBD2. The CDR3 spans 15 residues. V gave up 7 bases and J gave up 8 bases; unmatched junction bases: 8. Germline V gene lookup returns CDR1 SGHTA and CDR2 FQGTGA. For the CDR3, the DNA is TGTGCCAGCACCCCGACTAGCGGGAGGAGTGATGAGCAGTTCTTC. It codes for CASTPTSGRSDEQFF.